Detailed here is one TCR beta chain. The antigen is undetermined. This specimen belongs to a study of ipilimumab plus nivolumab after autologous stem cell transplantation. TCRdb keeps only in-frame clones here, not all; method: immunoSEQ multiplex PCR. The data show fewer than 95,000 clones, more than 80% seen once. Dosing: nivolumab 3 mg/kg IV, weeks 1, 4, 7, 10, then every two weeks to week 26. Findings and limits, study-wide: Authors suggest TCR repertoire, Treg phenotype and gut microbiota support further study.

Sequences were derived from PBMCs, sampled in a trial of ipilimumab plus nivolumab as post-transplant consolidation. The TCR was taken from a male donor with diffuse large B-cell lymphoma.

The CDR3 DNA reads TGTGCCAGCAGCTTAGCGGGGGTAAGTCAGCCCCAGCATTTT. Its protein is CASSLAGVSQPQHF. The chain links TRBV7-8 to TRBJ1-5, with a weak D call TRBD1 (5 bases). Germline CDR1 SGHVS, CDR2 FQNEAQ. This CDR3 spans 14 amino acids. Trimming stripped 0 bases from V and 6 bases from J, with 9 bases between.